These 27 T cell receptor beta chains originate from one sample sequenced in a study of T cell changes during pregnancy in multiple sclerosis (dated by TCRdb to between 2018 and 2020). The method was the immunoSEQ multiplex PCR assay. The clones in this table, taken by TCRdb from immuneACCESS, are in-frame only. Not every clone is retained; where verified, under half of the shortfall comes from an unresolved V gene, and the cause of the rest is unknown. Recorded for this sample are roughly 33,000 clones; approximately 90% of them occurred a single time. The top ten clones comprise around 2.8% of the sample. The material was CD4+ T cells from peripheral blood mononuclear cells, obtained in the third trimester of pregnancy. The receptors stem from a female donor in good health, enrolled as a control in a pregnancy study.

V is TRBV27 and J is TRBJ1-5; 9 bases align to TRBD1. Germline V gene data show CDR1 as MNHEY and CDR2 as SMNVEV (reference sequence). This CDR3 is built from 18 residues. The J segment lost 0 bases and the V segment lost 6 bases, leaving 12 bases of the junction unmatched. CDR3 sequence (DNA): TGTGCCAGCAGCCCGGGACAGGGTAGGGCTTATAGCAATCAGCCCCAGCATTTT. As protein: CASSPGQGRAYSNQPQHF.

This chain joins TRBV7-8 and TRBJ2-1; a weak D match, TRBD2 (7 bases). The CDR3 covers 17 residues. Trimming pared 2 bases from V and 3 bases from J, leaving 17 bases between. The germline V gene encodes CDR1 SGHVS and CDR2 FQNEAQ. CDR3 protein: CASSLPHRGGSYNEQFF. DNA for the CDR3: TGTGCCAGCAGCTTACCTCACCGCGGGGGCAGCTACAATGAGCAGTTCTTC.

The rearrangement joins TRBV2 to TRBJ2-1; D is possibly TRBD1 (6 bases). Trimming removed 6 bases from V and 6 bases from J, with 9 bases in between. In germline, CDR1 is SNHLY, CDR2 FYNNEI. This CDR3 region has 12 residues. CDR3 region: CASRGGSNEQFF. CDR3 DNA sequence: TGTGCCAGCAGAGGGGGATCCAATGAGCAGTTCTTC. The variable domain in full, with the rest retrieved from reference TRBV2 and TRBJ2-1, is EPEVTQTPSHQVTQMGQEVILRCVPISNHLYFYWYRQILGQKVEFLVSFYNNEISEKSEIFDDQFSVERPDGSNFTLKIRSTKLEDSAMYFCASRGGSNEQFFGPGTRLTVL.

The chain carries TRBV7-3 and TRBJ2-6, with D uncertain. Germline CDR1 SGHTA, CDR2 FQGTGA. The V gene lost 4 bases and the J gene lost 2 bases, with 12 bases spanning the gap. The CDR3 consists of 16 residues. CDR3 amino acids: CASSSTPLPGANVLTF. The CDR3 DNA reads TGTGCCAGCAGCTCGACTCCCTTACCTGGGGCCAACGTCCTGACTTTC.

This clone was detected only once. The CDR3 ends on some other residue instead of the conserved phenylalanine or tryptophan, so this is likely a read error. The DNA is omitted, as the CDR3 cannot be located on it reliably, and the CDR3 follows TCRdb's listing. The CDR3 region is CASSPQGL. The gene calls are TRBV27 and TRBJ1-1; TRBD1 is the table's D call and was not checked against the DNA. Germline CDR1 and CDR2: MNHEY and SMNVEV (reference sequence). Termini included, the CDR3 measures 8 amino acids.

The chain couples TRBV29-1 to TRBJ2-5; 9 nucleotides align to TRBD1. CDR3 length equals 15 residues. CDR1 SQVTM and CDR2 ANQGSEA come from the germline V gene. With V trimmed by 1 base and J by 5 bases, 8 bases remained unmatched. CDR3 residues: CSVEGTGATGETQYF. The CDR3 DNA reads as TGCAGCGTTGAAGGGACAGGGGCCACGGGGGAGACCCAGTACTTC. Drawing the rest from reference TRBV29-1 and TRBJ2-5, the complete variable domain is SAVISQKPSRDICQRGTSLTIQCQVDSQVTMMFWYRQQPGQSLTLIATANQGSEATYESGFVIDKFPISRPNLTFSTLTVSNMSPEDSSIYLCSVEGTGATGETQYFGPGTRLLVL.

CDR3 DNA sequence: TGTGCCAGCAGCTTAGTAGGGACTCTTCAAGAGACCCAGTACTTC. Translated: CASSLVGTLQETQYF. The chain uses TRBV11-1 and TRBJ2-5; a weak D match, TRBD2 (6 bases). V shed 1 base and J shed 2 bases, with 11 bases lying between them. The length of the CDR3 is 15 residues. CDR1 is SGHAT, CDR2 FQDESV, per germline (reference sequence).

The CDR3 DNA reads as TGTGCCAGCAGTTCGAGACAGGGTCGAAATTCACCCCTCCACTTT. Translating gives CASSSRQGRNSPLHF. This rearrangement joins TRBV28 to TRBJ1-6, with 7 positions matching TRBD1. V lost 4 bases and J lost 7; bases outside the gene matches: 7. Germline V gene sequence: CDR1 MDHEN, CDR2 SYDVKM. CDR3 length: 15 residues.

The chain joins TRBV14 to TRBJ1-1, with D hard to call. V dropped 5 bases and J dropped 2 bases, with 15 bases sitting between them. Germline CDR1 reads SGHDN; CDR2 reads FVKESK. The CDR3 has 15 amino acids. This chain's CDR3 is CASSSLPRFNTEAFF. CDR3 nucleotides: TGTGCCAGCAGCTCTCTCCCTCGTTTTAACACTGAAGCTTTCTTT.

The genes are TRBV27 and TRBJ2-2; a weak D match, TRBD1 (6 bases). Germline CDR1 is MNHEY and CDR2 is SMNVEV (reference sequence). The CDR3 totals 14 residues. The V end lost 8 bases, the J end lost 4 bases, and 14 bases lay between the germline ends. The CDR3 spells CASGKLQGTGELFF. Written as DNA, the CDR3 is TGTGCCAGCGGTAAACTACAGGGCACCGGGGAGCTGTTTTTT.

The chain recombines TRBV9 with TRBJ2-5; 7 bases align to TRBD2. The V and J ends lost 4 bases and 4 bases, in that order; junction bases with no gene match: 7. The germline gives CDR1 SGDLS, CDR2 YYNGEE. The CDR3 runs to 14 residues. The CDR3 DNA follows: TGTGCCAGCAGCAGTCCGGGGGGAGTAGAGACCCAGTACTTC. This sequence encodes CASSSPGGVETQYF.

The table lists this clone with a count of one. The chain carries TRBV30 and TRBJ1-2; no clear D gene. Germline V gene sequence: CDR1 GTSNPN, CDR2 SVGIG (reference sequence). The CDR3 runs to 13 residues. The V gene lost 5 bases and the J gene lost 0 bases, with 10 bases spanning the gap. The CDR3 DNA sequence: TGTGCCTGGGAGAGCACCGCTAACTATGGCTACACCTTC. It encodes CAWESTANYGYTF.

The chain recombines TRBV5-4 with TRBJ2-3; D is perhaps TRBD2 (5 bases). The germline V and J ends were trimmed by 4 bases and 4 bases, with 22 bases remaining between them. This CDR3 region has 17 residues. Germline CDR1 SGHNT, CDR2 YYREEE (reference sequence). The CDR3 DNA follows: TGTGCCAGCAGCACGCGAAGCGGCCACTTTGGGGCAGATACGCAGTATTTT. Its translation: CASSTRSGHFGADTQYF.

The chain combines TRBV4-2 with TRBJ1-2, with 8 bases that match TRBD1. Germline V gives CDR1 LGHNA, CDR2 YNFKEQ. The CDR3 loop spans 14 amino acids. The J segment lost 8 bases and the V segment lost 2 bases, leaving 7 bases of the junction unmatched. CDR3 bases: TGTGCCAGCAGCCAACTAGGACAGGGTGACGGCTACACCTTC. Its protein product is CASSQLGQGDGYTF.

The rearrangement links TRBV4-1 to TRBJ2-2; the match to TRBD1 covers 8 bases. The germline CDR1 and CDR2 sequences are MGHRA and YSYEKL. The CDR3 has 16 amino acids. The V segment lost 4 bases and the J segment 1 base; nucleotides outside the gene matches: 5. CDR3 sequence (DNA): TGCGCCAGCAGCCTGACCGGGACAGGGAACACCGGGGAGCTGTTTTTT. It is translated as CASSLTGTGNTGELFF.

The chain joins TRBV27 to TRBJ2-2; 8 bases are shared with TRBD1. Germline-derived CDR1 and CDR2 are MNHEY and SMNVEV (reference sequence). The CDR3 has 15 amino acids. With V trimmed by 4 bases and J by 5 bases, 6 bases remained unmatched. In DNA, the CDR3 is TGTGCCAGCAGTTCAGCCCGGACAGGGACCGGGGAGCTGTTTTTT. This gives the protein CASSSARTGTGELFF.

J is TRBJ2-7 and V is TRBV6-1; 11 nucleotides line up with TRBD2. J gave up 0 bases and V 4 bases, and 5 bases lay outside the gene matches. This CDR3 has 16 amino acids. Germline lookup yields CDR1 MNHNS and CDR2 SASEGT. The CDR3 region is CASSGLAGRSSYEQYF. DNA for the CDR3: TGTGCCAGCAGTGGACTAGCGGGGAGGAGCTCCTACGAGCAGTACTTC.

The chain uses TRBV7-9 and TRBJ2-1; D is perhaps TRBD1 (5 bases). V lost 5 bases and J 7 bases, leaving 18 bases between the germline ends. The V gene's germline CDR1 is SEHNR and CDR2 FQNEAQ (reference sequence). The CDR3 contains 15 residues. CDR3 region: CASSKVTGKRNEQFF. The CDR3 nucleotides read TGTGCCAGCAGCAAAGTAACAGGCAAAAGGAATGAGCAGTTCTTC.

This chain links TRBV19 with TRBJ1-4; D is perhaps TRBD1 (5 bases). The CDR3 totals 16 residues. CDR1 and CDR2 from the germline V gene are LNHDA and SQIVND (reference sequence). Trimming pared 7 bases from V and 7 bases from J, leaving 22 bases between. This CDR3 is CASTLQAAGMTEKLFF. DNA of the CDR3: TGTGCCAGTACCCTCCAGGCGGCAGGGATGACTGAAAAACTGTTTTTT.

This clone was counted a single time. The chain carries TRBV19 and TRBJ1-3, with no clear D. The germline V gene has CDR1 LNHDA and CDR2 SQIVND (reference sequence). Trimming pared 1 base from V and 0 bases from J, leaving 7 bases between. The CDR3 covers 15 residues. CDR3 amino acids: CASSIATLSGNTIYF. CDR3 DNA: TGTGCCAGTAGTATAGCAACTCTCTCTGGAAACACCATATATTTT.

This chain connects TRBV23-1 to TRBJ1-2; TRBD1 matches at 7 bases. TRBV23-1 has ORF status, its function being uncertain. With 1 base clipped from V and 8 bases from J, the junction kept 13 bases outside the gene matches. There are 16 residues in the CDR3. Here the CDR3 DNA reads TGCGCCAGCAGTCAATTGGGGGGCCAGGGGGTGAAAGGCTACACCTTC. The encoded protein is CASSQLGGQGVKGYTF.

The gene calls are TRBV19 and TRBJ1-6; no clear D. The CDR3 sequence is 14 residues long. V dropped 3 bases and J dropped 8 bases, with 11 bases sitting between them. Germline CDR1 and CDR2: LNHDA and SQIVND (reference sequence). CDR3 DNA: TGTGCCAGTAGTATGACTAGTGGGGATTCACCCCTCCACTTT. The encoded protein is CASSMTSGDSPLHF.

The chain has TRBV6-6 and TRBJ1-1, with a tentative D call TRBD1 (5 bases). Between the trimmed V and J ends, which lost 8 bases and 5 bases, there was a span of 9 bases. The CDR3 runs to 11 residues. Germline V gene data show CDR1 as MNHNY and CDR2 as SVGAGI (reference sequence). The CDR3 bases are TGTGCCAGCGGGGGGAGGACTGAAGCTTTCTTT. Residues: CASGGRTEAFF.

As regards this clone: An end of the junction does not agree with germline; a read error may underlie this. This sequence joins TRBV6-5 and TRBJ2-7; 9 bases are shared with TRBD1. This CDR3 has 14 residues. CDR1 MNHEY and CDR2 SVGAGI come from the germline V gene. CDR3 sequence reads: CASRRTGDAYEQCF. The DNA for the CDR3 is TGTGCCAGCAGAAGGACAGGGGACGCTTACGAGCAGTGCTTC.

This CDR3 reads CASSLGGQVGRSPLHF. CDR3 DNA: TGTGCCAGCAGCTTAGGCGGACAGGTTGGAAGGTCACCCCTCCACTTT. The genes are TRBV11-2 and TRBJ1-6, with 7 bases identical to TRBD1. Trimming cost V 1 base and J 10 bases; bases outside gene matches: 10. CDR3 length equals 16 residues. Germline lookup yields CDR1 SGHAT and CDR2 FQNNGV.

The chain couples TRBV18 to TRBJ2-1, with TRBD2 identical over 9 bases. Per germline, CDR1 KGHSH and CDR2 LQKENI. The CDR3 sequence is 15 residues long. The V and J ends lost 2 bases and 7 bases, in that order; junction bases with no gene match: 6. In DNA, the CDR3 is TGTGCCAGCTCACCAAGGCTAGCGGGAAAAAATGAGCAGTTCTTC. Protein: CASSPRLAGKNEQFF.

V and J are TRBV29-1 and TRBJ2-3, with TRBD1 matching 7 bases. The germline V gene has CDR1 SQVTM and CDR2 ANQGSEA. J lost 0 bases, V lost 4 bases, and 13 bases had no gene match. The CDR3 has 17 amino acids. The CDR3 is CSVGTLGTASSTDTQYF. CDR3 DNA: TGCAGCGTTGGTACTCTTGGGACAGCCTCTAGCACAGATACGCAGTATTTT.